This entry lists 25 T cell receptor beta chains sequenced from one sample in a study of T cells in women clearing cervical HPV infection. Produced via immunoSEQ multiplex PCR; TCRdb's table is partial and in-frame only. This specimen shows 30,000 to 35,000 clones; the ten leading clones hold around 19%. The sequenced material came from blood buffy coat. These receptors came from a woman between 18 and 69 years old with a cervical HPV16 infection that either progressed to CIN3+ or cleared (not recorded which).

As concerns this clone: Read data end 3 residues before the CDR3 end; the end is taken from the germline J gene. The chain joins TRBV14 to TRBJ2-2; D is ambiguous. Trimming removed 3 bases from V and 5 bases from J, with 7 bases in between. The CDR3 is 13 amino acids. CDR1 SGHDN and CDR2 FVKESK come from the germline V gene. This CDR3 reads CASSHQTTGELFF. The CDR3 DNA, read in part, is TGTGCCAGCAGCCACCAAACTACCGGGGAG.

Regarding this clone: The read ends 3 residues before the CDR3 terminus; that terminus is restored from the germline J gene. The rearrangement joins TRBV18 to TRBJ2-3; TRBD1 aligns across 9 bases. The V segment lost 1 base and the J segment 0 bases; nucleotides outside the gene matches: 14. This CDR3 spans 20 amino acids. Looked up from germline, CDR1 is KGHSH and CDR2 is LQKENI. The part of the CDR3 DNA that was read is TGTGCCAGCTCACCACGAGTCCTCCCGGGACAGGGTTCTAGCACAGATACG. It yields the protein CASSPRVLPGQGSSTDT. The whole CDR3 is CASSPRVLPGQGSSTDTQYF.

Comments on this clone: The missing CDR3 end, 3 residues past where the read stops, is filled in from the germline J gene. The gene calls are TRBV2 and TRBJ2-5; TRBD2 matches 11 bases. Germline CDR1 SNHLY, CDR2 FYNNEI. With V trimmed by 7 bases and J by 5 bases, 3 bases remained unmatched. The CDR3 loop spans 13 amino acids. Incomplete CDR3 DNA: TGTGCCAGCAAGGGACTAGCGGAGGAGACC. The encoded protein is CASKGLAEET. The whole CDR3 is CASKGLAEETQYF.

Concerning this clone itself: With the read ending 3 residues before the CDR3 end, the germline J gene is used to fill in that end. V is TRBV6-2 or TRBV6-3 and J is TRBJ2-1; D is possibly TRBD2 (5 bases). Trimming took off 5 bases at V and 2 bases at J, with 13 bases between the two ends. CDR1 MNHEY and CDR2 SVGEGT come from the germline V gene. The CDR3 covers 15 residues. CDR3 bases read: TGTGCCAGCAGTCCCAGGACTGTTCCCTACAATGAG. It is translated as CASSPRTVPYNE. In full, the CDR3 is CASSPRTVPYNEQFF.

Regarding this clone: Read data end 3 residues before the CDR3 end; the end is taken from the germline J gene. This chain joins TRBV6-4 and TRBJ2-5, with D possibly being TRBD1 (6 bases). The V gene lost 5 bases and the J gene lost 5 bases, with 18 bases spanning the gap. Germline V gene sequence: CDR1 MRHNA, CDR2 SNTAGT. CDR3 length: 15 amino acids. The CDR3 protein is CASSRIAGVGETQYF. The CDR3 DNA, read in part, is TGTGCCAGCAGTAGAATAGCAGGGGTCGGGGAGACC.

On this clone: The read ends 3 residues shy of where the CDR3 ends; the end is completed using the germline J gene. V is TRBV10-3 and J is TRBJ1-1, with a possible D match to TRBD1 (5 bases). CDR1 is ENHRY and CDR2 is SYGVKD in the germline V gene. V shed 3 bases and J shed 6 bases, with 20 bases lying between them. The CDR3 contains 16 residues. The CDR3 DNA, read in part, is TGTGCCATCAGTGATCCTATTACTGACAGCTTCGCTGAA. The encoded protein is CAISDPITDSFAE. The complete CDR3 sequence is CAISDPITDSFAEAFF.

In regard to this clone: The read falls 3 residues short of the CDR3 end, and the missing part is taken from the germline J gene. The chain uses TRBV5-1 and TRBJ2-3; 8 bases fit TRBD2. CDR3 length equals 15 residues. Germline CDR1 is SGHRS and CDR2 is YFSETQ. Losses at the gene ends were 4 bases for V and 2 bases for J; bases not matched to a gene: 6. The sequenced part of the CDR3 DNA is TGCGCCAGCAGCCAAGCGGGGGACCTCACAGATACG. Translated, it gives CASSQAGDLTDT. In full, the CDR3 is CASSQAGDLTDTQYF.

CDR3 protein: CASSLARGAGYTF. Incomplete CDR3 DNA: TGCGCCAGCAGCTTGGCCAGAGGTGCTGGC. J is TRBJ1-2 and V is TRBV5-1; D unclear. Sequencing ends 3 residues short of the CDR3 end; the germline J gene provides the rest. The CDR3 has 13 residues. Trimming removed 0 bases from V and 7 bases from J, with 10 bases in between. Germline values: CDR1 SGHRS, CDR2 YFSETQ. The full variable domain, completed using reference TRBV5-1 and TRBJ1-2, is KAGVTQTPRYLIKTRGQQVTLSCSPISGHRSVSWYQQTPGQGLQFLFEYFSETQRNKGNFPGRFSGRQFSNSRSEMNVSTLELGDSALYLCASSLARGAGYTFGSGTRLTVV.

In regard to this clone: The CDR3 end is not reached by the read, which stops 3 residues before it; the germline J gene fills it in. The chain uses TRBV4-2 and TRBJ2-1; 9 nucleotides line up with TRBD1. This CDR3 has 17 amino acids. The germline V gene encodes CDR1 LGHNA and CDR2 YNFKEQ. V trimming: 4 bases; J trimming: 5 bases; junction bases outside the gene matches: 12. CDR3 DNA, as far as it was read: TGTGCCAGCAGCCGTGCTACCGGGACAGGGATTAACAATGAG. It translates to CASSRATGTGINNE. The full CDR3 protein reads CASSRATGTGINNEQFF.

Details on this clone: The read ends 3 residues shy of where the CDR3 ends; the end is completed using the germline J gene. The chain combines TRBV19 with TRBJ1-2; the D gene is possibly TRBD1 (6 bases). From germline, CDR1 is LNHDA and CDR2 SQIVND (reference sequence). Deletions cut 3 bases from V and 3 bases from J, with 14 bases between. This CDR3 comprises 15 residues. The sequenced CDR3 bases are TGTGCCAGTAGTATGGGGGCAGGGTTGGACTATGGC. Amino acids: CASSMGAGLDYG. The full CDR3 protein is CASSMGAGLDYGYTF. The whole variable domain, filled in from reference TRBV19 and TRBJ1-2, reads DGGITQSPKYLFRKEGQNVTLSCEQNLNHDAMYWYRQDPGQGLRLIYYSQIVNDFQKGDIAEGYSVSREKKESFPLTVTSAQKNPTAFYLCASSMGAGLDYGYTFGSGTRLTVV.

Points on this clone: Read sequence stops 3 residues before the CDR3 end, and the germline J gene provides the missing end. The chain is built from TRBV6-4 and TRBJ1-2; possibly TRBD1 for D (5 bases). This CDR3 spans 14 amino acids. Germline loops: CDR1 MRHNA, CDR2 SNTAGT. The CDR3 reads CASSDGGERDTYTF. CDR3 DNA, as far as it was read: TGTGCCAGCAGTGATGGGGGGGAGAGAGATACC.

About this clone: The sequence runs out 3 residues before the end of the CDR3; the remainder is reconstructed from the germline J gene. V gene TRBV7-8 combines with J gene TRBJ2-1; unclear D gene. The CDR3 has 12 residues. Germline CDR1 is SGHVS and CDR2 is FQNEAQ. Between the trimmed V and J ends, which lost 2 bases and 8 bases, there was a span of 7 bases. The chain's CDR3 is CASSLTLHEQFF. Partial CDR3 DNA: TGTGCCAGCAGCTTAACATTGCATGAG.

To note about this clone: The read ends 3 residues shy of where the CDR3 ends; the end is completed using the germline J gene. The chain combines TRBV5-8 with TRBJ2-7, with D hard to call. CDR3 size: 14 residues. V was pared by 2 bases and J by 0 bases, with 9 bases between. The germline gives CDR1 SGHTS, CDR2 YDEGEE. The CDR3 loop reads CASSFSSGSYEQYF. CDR3 DNA (partial): TGTGCCAGCAGCTTTTCTTCCGGCTCCTACGAG.

Details on this clone: The CDR3 extends 3 residues past the end of the read, so its final part is completed from the germline J gene. The chain has TRBV2 and TRBJ1-5; tentatively, D is TRBD1 (6 bases). Trimming removed 3 bases from V and 4 bases from J, with 10 bases in between. The germline CDR1 and CDR2 sequences are SNHLY and FYNNEI. The CDR3 sequence is 14 residues long. The CDR3 sequence is CASSESRGNQPQHF. The covered CDR3 bases are TGTGCCAGCAGTGAGAGCAGGGGAAATCAGCCC.

For this clone: A read error may produce the germline difference seen at one junction end. The CDR3 goes on 3 residues after the read ends, and that part is filled in from the germline J gene. The chain couples TRBV7-7 to TRBJ2-3, with a tentative D call TRBD2 (6 bases). CDR1 is SSHAT and CDR2 is FNYEAQ in the germline V gene (reference sequence). This CDR3 has 14 residues. The CDR3 spells CASSSPAGGETQYF. Incomplete CDR3 DNA: TGTGCTAGCAGCTCTCCAGCGGGCGGGGAGACG.

With regard to this clone: Sequencing ends 3 residues short of the CDR3 end; the germline J gene provides the rest. This chain joins TRBV19 and TRBJ2-3, with 12 bases that match TRBD2. The CDR3 contains 16 residues. Germline values: CDR1 LNHDA, CDR2 SQIVND (reference sequence). The CDR3 bases that were read are TGTGCCATTCCGACTAGCGGGGGCCGGTACCAAGAGACG. As protein: CAIPTSGGRYQET. The entire CDR3 is CAIPTSGGRYQETQYF.

Partial CDR3 DNA: TGCAGTGGCACTAGCGGCCACACCGGGGAG. Translated: CSGTSGHTGE. The full-length CDR3 reads as CSGTSGHTGELFF. The J gene is TRBJ2-2, the V gene TRBV20-1, with 8 bases fitting TRBD2. The missing CDR3 end, 3 residues past where the read stops, is filled in from the germline J gene. The J segment lost 3 bases and the V segment lost 7 bases, leaving 4 bases of the junction unmatched. This CDR3 has 13 amino acids. CDR1 and CDR2 (germline): DFQATT, SNEGSKA (reference sequence).

Of note for this clone: The read is 3 residues too short to cover the CDR3 end, so that end is filled in from the germline J gene. This chain links TRBV18 with TRBJ1-1, with unresolved D. The V gene's germline CDR1 is KGHSH and CDR2 LQKENI. CDR3 length: 16 residues. The sequenced part of the CDR3 DNA is TGTGCCAGCTCACCATACAGCGGGGAAAGTCAAGAGACA. Residues: CASSPYSGESQET. The CDR3 in full is CASSPYSGESQETAFF.

A remark on this clone: The read falls 3 residues short of the CDR3 end, and the missing part is taken from the germline J gene. The chain couples TRBV2 to TRBJ1-2; D possibly corresponds to TRBD1 (5 bases). The germline V gene encodes CDR1 SNHLY and CDR2 FYNNEI. This CDR3 region has 12 residues. The CDR3 reads CASRDDSGGYTF. CDR3 bases read: TGTGCCAGCAGAGACGACAGTGGAGGC.

On this clone itself: The read terminates 3 residues before the CDR3 end, so the remaining end is supplied by the germline J gene. This sequence joins TRBV19 and TRBJ2-2; 9 bases are shared with TRBD1. The germline V gene encodes CDR1 LNHDA and CDR2 SQIVND (reference sequence). The CDR3 contains 16 residues. The CDR3 bases that were read are TGTGCCAGTAGTGCACAGGGGGCGGGGTGGAATGAAAAG. This codes for CASSAQGAGWNEK. The whole CDR3 protein reads CASSAQGAGWNEKLFF.

Concerning this clone: The read is 3 residues too short to cover the CDR3 end, so that end is filled in from the germline J gene. The chain recombines TRBV10-3 with TRBJ1-3, with 8 nucleotides matching TRBD1. The J segment lost 3 bases and the V segment lost 5 bases, leaving 3 bases of the junction unmatched. Per the germline V gene, CDR1 is ENHRY and CDR2 is SYGVKD. CDR3 length: 14 amino acids. CDR3 sequence: CAISPQGDGNTIYF. The DNA read from the CDR3 is TGTGCCATCAGTCCACAGGGGGATGGAAACACC.

Points on this clone: The read terminates 3 residues before the CDR3 end, so the remaining end is supplied by the germline J gene. The chain carries TRBV19 and TRBJ1-2; 7 bases line up with TRBD1. Germline CDR1 reads LNHDA; CDR2 reads SQIVND (reference sequence). The CDR3 length is 13 residues. CDR3 in amino acids: CAIRQGQLAGYTF. The CDR3 DNA, read in part, is TGTGCCATTAGACAGGGACAGCTTGCGGGC. The whole variable domain, remainder taken from reference TRBV19 and TRBJ1-2, is DGGITQSPKYLFRKEGQNVTLSCEQNLNHDAMYWYRQDPGQGLRLIYYSQIVNDFQKGDIAEGYSVSREKKESFPLTVTSAQKNPTAFYLCAIRQGQLAGYTFGSGTRLTVV.

Notes on this clone: The read ends 3 residues before the CDR3 terminus; that terminus is restored from the germline J gene. The chain recombines TRBV28 with TRBJ1-6; tentative D call: TRBD1 (6 bases). The CDR3 spans 14 residues. Germline lookup yields CDR1 MDHEN and CDR2 SYDVKM. V was cut by 5 bases and J by 10 bases, with 15 bases left in between. CDR3 sequence: CASSKDSRHSPLHF. CDR3 DNA (partial): TGTGCCAGCAGTAAGGACAGTCGACACTCACCC.

Remarks on this clone: The CDR3 end lies 3 residues beyond the end of the read and is filled in from the germline J gene. This chain links TRBV6-2 or TRBV6-3 with TRBJ1-1, with 8 positions matching TRBD1. The CDR3 runs 12 residues. Germline V lookup: CDR1 MNHEY, CDR2 SVGEGT. The CDR3 loop reads CASSRGLAEAFF. The part of the CDR3 DNA that was read is TGTGCCAGCAGCAGGGGGCTTGCGGAA.

For this clone: The CDR3 extends 3 residues past the end of the read, so its final part is completed from the germline J gene. The chain carries TRBV11-1 and TRBJ2-3; tentative D call: TRBD2 (5 bases). Per germline, CDR1 SGHAT and CDR2 FQDESV (reference sequence). The CDR3 contains 14 residues. CDR3 bases read: TGTGCCAGCAGCTTTTACGGGGTCCAAGAGACG. Translation: CASSFYGVQET. The full CDR3 sequence reads CASSFYGVQETQYF. Full variable domain (rest looked up from reference TRBV11-1 and TRBJ2-3): EAEVAQSPRYKITEKSQAVAFWCDPISGHATLYWYRQILGQGPELLVQFQDESVVDDSQLPKDRFSAERLKGVDSTLKIQPAELGDSAMYLCASSFYGVQETQYFGPGTRLTVL.